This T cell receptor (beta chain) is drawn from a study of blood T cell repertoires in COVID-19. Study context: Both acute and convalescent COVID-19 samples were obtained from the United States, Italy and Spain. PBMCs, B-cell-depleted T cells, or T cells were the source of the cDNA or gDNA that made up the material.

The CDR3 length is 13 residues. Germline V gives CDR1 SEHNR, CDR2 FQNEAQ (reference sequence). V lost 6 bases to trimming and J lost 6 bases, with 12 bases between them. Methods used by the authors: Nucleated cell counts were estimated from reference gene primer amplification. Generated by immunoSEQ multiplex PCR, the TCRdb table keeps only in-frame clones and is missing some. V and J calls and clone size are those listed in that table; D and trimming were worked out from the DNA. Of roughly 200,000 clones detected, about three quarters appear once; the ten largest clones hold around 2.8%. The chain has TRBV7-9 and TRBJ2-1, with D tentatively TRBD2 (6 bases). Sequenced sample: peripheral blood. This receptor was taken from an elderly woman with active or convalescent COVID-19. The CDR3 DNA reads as TGTGCCAGCAGTCGACTAGTCGTCAATGAGCAGTTCTTC. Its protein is CASSRLVVNEQFF.